Below, 3 T cell receptor beta chains from the same sample are listed, as sequenced in a study of T cells in Graves' hyperthyroidism and ophthalmopathy. TCR beta CDR3 region amplification was performed from RNA transcripts. The study used the HTBI primer set for a first-round RT-PCR of the TCR CDR3. TCRdb redid the calling of the multiplex PCR reads with MiXCR, one entry per CDR3 protein. In the table there are a few hundred thousand distinct CDR3 sequences, roughly 45% of which are singletons. The specimen was peripheral blood or thyroid tissue (not recorded which). The receptors were gathered from an adult woman with Graves' disease, either hyperthyroidism or ophthalmopathy (not recorded which).

V and J are TRBV29-1 and TRBJ2-5, with 12 nucleotides matching TRBD2. The CDR3 spans 17 residues. With V trimmed by 6 bases and J by 4 bases, 15 bases remained unmatched. Germline V lookup: CDR1 SQVTM, CDR2 ANQGSEA. CDR3 coding DNA: TGCAGCGTGGGCCGGCGGCTAGCGGGGGGGCCTGGAGAGACCCAGTACTTC. It yields the protein CSVGRRLAGGPGETQYF.

This clonotype was seen ten or more times. The chain couples TRBV2 to TRBJ2-5; D gene uncertain. Germline assignment: CDR1 SNHLY and CDR2 FYNNEI. The CDR3 runs 13 residues. Between the trimmed V and J ends, which lost 5 bases and 2 bases, there was a span of 9 bases. The CDR3 spells CASSREQQETQYF. The CDR3 nucleotides read TGTGCCAGCAGTCGAGAGCAGCAAGAGACCCAGTACTTC.

This clonotype was seen just once. V is TRBV20-1 and J is TRBJ2-7; the match to TRBD1 covers 7 bases. J was trimmed by 12 bases and V by 0 bases; bases with no gene match: 14. CDR1 is DFQATT, CDR2 SNEGSKA, per germline (reference sequence). The length of the CDR3 is 14 residues. CDR3 bases: TGCAGTGCTAGAGATCAGGGGCCCCAGGACAGGTTGTACTTC. As protein: CSARDQGPQDRLYF.